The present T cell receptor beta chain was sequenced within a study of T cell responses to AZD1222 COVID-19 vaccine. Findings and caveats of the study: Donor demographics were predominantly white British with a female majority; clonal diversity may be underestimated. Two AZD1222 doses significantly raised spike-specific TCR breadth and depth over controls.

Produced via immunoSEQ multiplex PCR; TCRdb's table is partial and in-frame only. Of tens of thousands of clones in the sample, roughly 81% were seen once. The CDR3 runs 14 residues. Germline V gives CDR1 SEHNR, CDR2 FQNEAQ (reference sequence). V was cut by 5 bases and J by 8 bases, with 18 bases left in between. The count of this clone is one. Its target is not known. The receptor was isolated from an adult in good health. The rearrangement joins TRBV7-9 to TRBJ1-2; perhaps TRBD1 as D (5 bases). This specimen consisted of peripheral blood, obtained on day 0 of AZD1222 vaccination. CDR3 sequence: CASSPGRTASGYTF. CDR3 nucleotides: TGTGCCAGCAGCCCAGGGAGAACCGCTAGCGGCTACACCTTC.